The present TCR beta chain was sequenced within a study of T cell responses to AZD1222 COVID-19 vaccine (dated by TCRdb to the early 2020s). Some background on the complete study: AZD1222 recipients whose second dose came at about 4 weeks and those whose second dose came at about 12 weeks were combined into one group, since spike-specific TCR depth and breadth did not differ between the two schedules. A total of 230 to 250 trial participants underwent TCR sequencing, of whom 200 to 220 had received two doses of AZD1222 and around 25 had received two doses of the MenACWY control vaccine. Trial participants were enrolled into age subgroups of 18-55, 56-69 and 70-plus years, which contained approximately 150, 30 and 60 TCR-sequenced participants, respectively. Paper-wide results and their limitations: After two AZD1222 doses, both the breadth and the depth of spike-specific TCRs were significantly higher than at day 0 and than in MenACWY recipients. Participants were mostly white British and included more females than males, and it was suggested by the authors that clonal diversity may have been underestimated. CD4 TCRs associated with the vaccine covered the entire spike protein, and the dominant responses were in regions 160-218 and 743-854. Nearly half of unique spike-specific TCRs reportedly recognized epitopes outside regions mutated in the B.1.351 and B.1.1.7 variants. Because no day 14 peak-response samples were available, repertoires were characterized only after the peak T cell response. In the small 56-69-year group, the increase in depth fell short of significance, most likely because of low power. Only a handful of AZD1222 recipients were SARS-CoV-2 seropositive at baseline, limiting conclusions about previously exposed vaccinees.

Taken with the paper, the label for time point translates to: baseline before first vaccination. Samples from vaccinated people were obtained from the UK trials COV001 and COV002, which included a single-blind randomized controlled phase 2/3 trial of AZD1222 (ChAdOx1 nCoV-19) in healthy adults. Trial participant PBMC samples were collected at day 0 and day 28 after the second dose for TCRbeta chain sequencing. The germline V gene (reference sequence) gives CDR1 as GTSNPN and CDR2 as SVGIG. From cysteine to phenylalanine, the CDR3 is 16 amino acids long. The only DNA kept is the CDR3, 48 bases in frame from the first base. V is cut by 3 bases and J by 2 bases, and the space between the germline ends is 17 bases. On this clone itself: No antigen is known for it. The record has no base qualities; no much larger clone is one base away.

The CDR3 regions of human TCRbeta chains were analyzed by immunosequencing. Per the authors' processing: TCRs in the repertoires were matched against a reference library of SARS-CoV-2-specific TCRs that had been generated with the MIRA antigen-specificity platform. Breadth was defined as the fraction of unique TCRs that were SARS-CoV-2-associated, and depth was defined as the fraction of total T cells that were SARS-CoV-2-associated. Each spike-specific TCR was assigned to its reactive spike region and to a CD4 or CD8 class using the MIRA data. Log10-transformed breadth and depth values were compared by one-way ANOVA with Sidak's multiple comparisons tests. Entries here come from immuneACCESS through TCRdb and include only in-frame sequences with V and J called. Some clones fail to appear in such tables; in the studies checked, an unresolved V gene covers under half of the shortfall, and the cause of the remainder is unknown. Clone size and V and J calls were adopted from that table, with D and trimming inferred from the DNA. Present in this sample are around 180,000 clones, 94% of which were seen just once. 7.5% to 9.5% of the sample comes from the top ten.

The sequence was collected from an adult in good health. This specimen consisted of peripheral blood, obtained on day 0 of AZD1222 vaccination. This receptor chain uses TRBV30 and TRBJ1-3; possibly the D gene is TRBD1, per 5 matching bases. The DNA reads TGTGCCTGGAGGGTTGATATCCGGGGGGCTGGAAACACCATATATTTT. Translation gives CAWRVDIRGAGNTIYF.